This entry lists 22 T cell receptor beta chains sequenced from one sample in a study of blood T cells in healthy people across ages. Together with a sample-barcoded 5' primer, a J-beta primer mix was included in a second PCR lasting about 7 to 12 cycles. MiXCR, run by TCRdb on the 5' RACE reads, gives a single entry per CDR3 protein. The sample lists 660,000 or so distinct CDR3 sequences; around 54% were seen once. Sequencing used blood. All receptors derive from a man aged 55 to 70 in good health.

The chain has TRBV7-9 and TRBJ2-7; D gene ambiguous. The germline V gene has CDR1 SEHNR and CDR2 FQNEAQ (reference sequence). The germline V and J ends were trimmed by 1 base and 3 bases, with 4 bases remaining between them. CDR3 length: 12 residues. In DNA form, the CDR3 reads TGTGCCAGCAGCTTAGATGTCTACGAGCAGTACTTC. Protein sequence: CASSLDVYEQYF.

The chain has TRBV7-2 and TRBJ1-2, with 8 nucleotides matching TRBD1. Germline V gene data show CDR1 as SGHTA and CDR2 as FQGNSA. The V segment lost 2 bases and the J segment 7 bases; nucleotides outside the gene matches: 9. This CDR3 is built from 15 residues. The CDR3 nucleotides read TGTGCCAGCAGCTTACCGCCCGACAGGGGCCTTGGCTACACCTTC. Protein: CASSLPPDRGLGYTF. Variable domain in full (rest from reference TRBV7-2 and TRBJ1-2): GAGVSQSPSNKVTEKGKDVELRCDPISGHTALYWYRQSLGQGLEFLIYFQGNSAPDKSGLPSDRFSAERTGGSVSTLTIQRTQQEDSAVYLCASSLPPDRGLGYTFGSGTRLTVV.

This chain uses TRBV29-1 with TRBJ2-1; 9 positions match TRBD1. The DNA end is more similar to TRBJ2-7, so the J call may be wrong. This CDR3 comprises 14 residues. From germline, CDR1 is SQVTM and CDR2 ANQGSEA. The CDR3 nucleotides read TGCAGCGCCGATCCGGGACAGGGAGCCAATGAGCAGTACTTC. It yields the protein CSADPGQGANEQYF.

As DNA, the CDR3 is TGTGCCATGGGGACAGAGGGGAATACGCAGTATTTT. Its protein is CAMGTEGNTQYF. The chain recombines TRBV10-3 with TRBJ2-3, with 7 bases matching TRBD1. J was trimmed by 7 bases and V by 9 bases; bases with no gene match: 7. Germline lookup yields CDR1 ENHRY and CDR2 SYGVKD. The CDR3 totals 12 residues.

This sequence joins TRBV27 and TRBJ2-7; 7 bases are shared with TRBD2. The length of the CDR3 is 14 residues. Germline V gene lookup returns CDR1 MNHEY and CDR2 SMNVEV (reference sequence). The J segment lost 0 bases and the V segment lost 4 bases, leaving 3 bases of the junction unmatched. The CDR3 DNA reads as TGTGCCAGCAGTTCAGCGGGGTTCTCCTACGAGCAGTACTTC. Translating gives CASSSAGFSYEQYF.

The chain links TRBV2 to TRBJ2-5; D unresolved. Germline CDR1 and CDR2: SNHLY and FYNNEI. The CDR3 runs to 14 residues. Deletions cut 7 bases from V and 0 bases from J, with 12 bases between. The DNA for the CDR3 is TGTGCCAGCACCCCGACCCTGTACCAAGAGACCCAGTACTTC. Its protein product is CASTPTLYQETQYF.

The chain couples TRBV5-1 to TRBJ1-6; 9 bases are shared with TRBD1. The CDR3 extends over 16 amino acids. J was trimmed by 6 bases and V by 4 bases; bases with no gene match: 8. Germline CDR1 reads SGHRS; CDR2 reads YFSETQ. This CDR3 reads CASSTTGGSSNSPLHF. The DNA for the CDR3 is TGCGCCAGCAGCACCACAGGGGGCTCGAGTAATTCACCCCTCCACTTT.

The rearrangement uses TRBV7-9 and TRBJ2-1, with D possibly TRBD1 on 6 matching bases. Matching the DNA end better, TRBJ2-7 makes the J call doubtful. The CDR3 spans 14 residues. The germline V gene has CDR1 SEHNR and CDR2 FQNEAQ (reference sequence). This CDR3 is CASRDTWAYNEQYF. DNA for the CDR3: TGTGCCAGCCGGGACACCTGGGCTTACAATGAGCAGTACTTC.

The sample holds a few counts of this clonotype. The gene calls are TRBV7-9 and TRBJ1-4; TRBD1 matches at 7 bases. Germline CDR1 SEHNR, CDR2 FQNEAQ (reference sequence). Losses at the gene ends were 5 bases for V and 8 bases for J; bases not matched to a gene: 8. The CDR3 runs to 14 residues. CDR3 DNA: TGTGCCAGCAGCCTAGGACAGGAAGGAGAAAAACTGTTTTTT. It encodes CASSLGQEGEKLFF.

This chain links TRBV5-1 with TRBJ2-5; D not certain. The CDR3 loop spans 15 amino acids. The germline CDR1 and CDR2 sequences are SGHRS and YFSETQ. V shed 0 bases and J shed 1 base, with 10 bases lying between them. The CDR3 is CASSLAPDPQETQYF. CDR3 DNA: TGCGCCAGCAGCTTGGCTCCGGACCCCCAAGAGACCCAGTACTTC. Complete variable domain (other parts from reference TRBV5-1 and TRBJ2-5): KAGVTQTPRYLIKTRGQQVTLSCSPISGHRSVSWYQQTPGQGLQFLFEYFSETQRNKGNFPGRFSGRQFSNSRSEMNVSTLELGDSALYLCASSLAPDPQETQYFGPGTRLLVL.

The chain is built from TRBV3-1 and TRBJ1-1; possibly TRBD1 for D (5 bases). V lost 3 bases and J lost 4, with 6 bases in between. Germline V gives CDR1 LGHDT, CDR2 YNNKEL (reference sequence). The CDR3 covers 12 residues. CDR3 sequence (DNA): TGTGCCAGCAGCCAGGGGACCACTGAAGCTTTCTTT. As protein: CASSQGTTEAFF.

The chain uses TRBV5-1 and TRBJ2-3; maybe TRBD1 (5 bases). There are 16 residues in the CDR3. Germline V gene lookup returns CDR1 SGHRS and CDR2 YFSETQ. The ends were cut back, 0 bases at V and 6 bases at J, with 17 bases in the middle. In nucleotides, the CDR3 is TGCGCCAGCAGCTTGGCACAGGAGTTTTTGGGCGATACGCAGTATTTT. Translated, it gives CASSLAQEFLGDTQYF.

The DNA of the CDR3 is TGCAGTGCTAGTAATAGCAATCAGCCCCAGCATTTT. Translating it yields CSASNSNQPQHF. The rearrangement joins TRBV20-1 to TRBJ1-5; no definite D call. The CDR3 covers 12 residues. Trimming took off 3 bases at V and 0 bases at J, with 3 bases between the two ends. Germline V CDR1 and CDR2: DFQATT, SNEGSKA (reference sequence).

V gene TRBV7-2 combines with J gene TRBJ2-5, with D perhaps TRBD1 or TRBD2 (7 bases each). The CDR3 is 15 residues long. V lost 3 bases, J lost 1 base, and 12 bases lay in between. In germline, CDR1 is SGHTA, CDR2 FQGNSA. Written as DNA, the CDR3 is TGTGCCAGCAGCTTTCAGGGGGGGATCCAAGAGACCCAGTACTTC. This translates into CASSFQGGIQETQYF.

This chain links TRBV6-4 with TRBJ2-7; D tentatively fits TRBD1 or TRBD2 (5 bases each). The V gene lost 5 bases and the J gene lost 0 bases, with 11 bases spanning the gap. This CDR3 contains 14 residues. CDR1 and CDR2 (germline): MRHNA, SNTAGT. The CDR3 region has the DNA TGTGCCAGCAGTTTGGGGACCAACTCCTACGAGCAGTACTTC. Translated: CASSLGTNSYEQYF.

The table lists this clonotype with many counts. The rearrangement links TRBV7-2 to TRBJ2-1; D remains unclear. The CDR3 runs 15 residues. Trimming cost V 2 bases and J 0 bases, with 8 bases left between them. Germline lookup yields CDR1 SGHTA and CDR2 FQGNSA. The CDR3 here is CASSLPPSSYNEQFF. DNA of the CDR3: TGTGCCAGCAGCTTACCCCCAAGCTCCTACAATGAGCAGTTCTTC. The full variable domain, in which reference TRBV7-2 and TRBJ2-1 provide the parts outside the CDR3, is GAGVSQSPSNKVTEKGKDVELRCDPISGHTALYWYRQSLGQGLEFLIYFQGNSAPDKSGLPSDRFSAERTGGSVSTLTIQRTQQEDSAVYLCASSLPPSSYNEQFFGPGTRLTVL.

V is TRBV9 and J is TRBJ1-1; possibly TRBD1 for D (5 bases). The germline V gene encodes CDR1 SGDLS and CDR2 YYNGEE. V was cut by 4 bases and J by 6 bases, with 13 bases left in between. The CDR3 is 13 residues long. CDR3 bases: TGTGCCAGCAGCAGTGGACACCTTGCTGAAGCTTTCTTT. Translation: CASSSGHLAEAFF.

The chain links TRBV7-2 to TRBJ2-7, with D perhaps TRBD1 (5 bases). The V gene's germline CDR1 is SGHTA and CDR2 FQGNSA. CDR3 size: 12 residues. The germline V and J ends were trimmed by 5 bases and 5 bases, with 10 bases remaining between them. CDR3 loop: CASSPLGDEQYF. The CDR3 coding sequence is TGTGCCAGCAGCCCGCTAGGGGACGAGCAGTACTTC.

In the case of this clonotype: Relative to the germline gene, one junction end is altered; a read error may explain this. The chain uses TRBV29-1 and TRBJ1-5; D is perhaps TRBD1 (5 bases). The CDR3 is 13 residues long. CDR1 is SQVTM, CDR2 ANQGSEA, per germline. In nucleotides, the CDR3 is TGCGGCGTGCGGGAGCCGGGGGGACAGCCCCAGCATTTT. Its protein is CGVREPGGQPQHF.

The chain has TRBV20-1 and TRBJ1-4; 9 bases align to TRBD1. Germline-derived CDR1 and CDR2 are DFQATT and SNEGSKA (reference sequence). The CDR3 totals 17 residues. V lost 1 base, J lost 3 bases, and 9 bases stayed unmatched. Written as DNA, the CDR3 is TGCAGTGCTAGAGGCCCGGGACAGGGTCACCCTAATGAAAAACTGTTTTTT. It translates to CSARGPGQGHPNEKLFF.

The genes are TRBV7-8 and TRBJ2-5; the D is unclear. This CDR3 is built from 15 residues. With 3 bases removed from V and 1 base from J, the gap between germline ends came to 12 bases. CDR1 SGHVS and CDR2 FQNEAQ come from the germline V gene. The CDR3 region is CASSFLTDPQETQYF. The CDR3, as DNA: TGTGCCAGCAGCTTCTTAACCGACCCCCAAGAGACCCAGTACTTC.

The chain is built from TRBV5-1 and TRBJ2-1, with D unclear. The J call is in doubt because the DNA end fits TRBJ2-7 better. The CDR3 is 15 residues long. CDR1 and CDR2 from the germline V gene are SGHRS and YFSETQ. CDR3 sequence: CASRPDQSSYNEQYF. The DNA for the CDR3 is TGCGCCAGCAGACCCGACCAGAGCTCCTACAATGAGCAGTACTTC.